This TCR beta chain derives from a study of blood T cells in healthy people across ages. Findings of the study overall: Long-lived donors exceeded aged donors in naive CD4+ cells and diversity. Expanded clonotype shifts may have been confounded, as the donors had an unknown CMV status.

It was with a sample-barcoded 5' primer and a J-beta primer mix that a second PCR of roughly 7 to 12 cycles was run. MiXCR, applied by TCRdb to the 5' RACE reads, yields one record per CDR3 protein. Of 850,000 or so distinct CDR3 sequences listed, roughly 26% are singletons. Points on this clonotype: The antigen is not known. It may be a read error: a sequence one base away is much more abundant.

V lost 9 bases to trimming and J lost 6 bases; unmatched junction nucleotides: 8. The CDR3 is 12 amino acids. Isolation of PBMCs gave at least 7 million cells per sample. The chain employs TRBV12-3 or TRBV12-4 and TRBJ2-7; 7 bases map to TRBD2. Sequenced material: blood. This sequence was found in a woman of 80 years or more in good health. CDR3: CARGGGVGEQYF. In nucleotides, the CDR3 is TGTGCCAGGGGGGGGGGTGTAGGCGAGCAGTACTTC.